Sequencing of this T cell receptor (beta chain) was carried out in a study of shared clonotypes between healthy human individuals. CD45RO-negative, CCR7-positively selected cells formed the naive CD8 fraction, excluding terminally differentiated effector memory CD45RA+ cells. Within Nashville, Tennessee resided all donors, each a Caucasian adult. Trimming removed 4 bases from V and 2 bases from J, with 16 bases in between. Germline V gene data show CDR1 as PRHDT and CDR2 as FYEKMQ (reference sequence). There are 16 residues in the CDR3. The protocol was immunoSEQ multiplex PCR, while the TCRdb copy is restricted to in-frame clones and leaves out a portion. The data show about 2,200,000 clones, with approximately 94% seen just once and about 1.5% held by the top ten.

The clonotype originates from a man aged 18 to 29 in good health. Some clones in this sample may be carry-over from other donors' samples. The chain links TRBV13 to TRBJ2-3; D could derive from TRBD1 or TRBD2 (5 bases each). Sequenced input: naive CD8+ T cells from PBMCs. The CDR3 loop reads CASSYTGTALTDTQYF. The CDR3 DNA reads TGTGCCAGCAGCTATACCGGGACGGCCCTCACAGATACGCAGTATTTT.